This TCR beta chain was captured in a study of blood T cell repertoires in COVID-19. Under the authors' procedure: Amplified reference gene primers provided the basis for estimating nucleated cell counts. Generated by immunoSEQ multiplex PCR, the TCRdb table keeps only in-frame clones and is missing some. The DNA gave D and trimming, while V, J and clone size come from that table. Found here are some 180,000 clones, roughly three quarters of them singletons; the top ten hold around an eighth. Participant-given clinical history determined each cohort assignment. Exposed study participants had met a COVID-19 case within 2 weeks before entry. V lost 6 bases and J lost 0; bases outside the gene matches: 6. The length of the CDR3 is 16 residues. The germline gives CDR1 SGHVS, CDR2 FQNEAQ.

The specimen sequenced was PBMCs or T cells enriched from blood (not recorded which). This TCR derives from a man aged 60 to 75 who had been exposed to COVID-19. The gene calls are TRBV7-8 and TRBJ1-3; 9 bases match TRBD1. CDR3 loop: CASSPLTGGSGNTIYF. The CDR3 DNA reads as TGTGCCAGCAGTCCTTTGACAGGGGGCTCTGGAAACACCATATATTTT.